Detailed here is one TCR beta chain. Its antigen is unknown. With 5 bases clipped from V and 1 base from J, the junction kept 3 bases outside the gene matches. The CDR3 consists of 14 residues. Germline V CDR1 and CDR2: SGHAT, FQNNGV. Cultured CD4+ T cell DNA was sequenced using the Oncomine TCR Beta short-read assay. TCRdb analysed the PCR reads with MiXCR anew, one entry per CDR3 protein. Of 27,000 or so distinct CDR3 sequences in the sample, around 48% were seen once. The data stem from a study of vaccination and CD4 T cells after COVID-19. Treatment denoted: roughly 10-day PBMC culture with coronavirus spike peptide pools or control peptides (ViraFEST assay).

Sample: CD4+ T cells from blood, cultured in vitro. This chain uses TRBV11-2 with TRBJ2-7, with 9 nucleotides matching TRBD1. This TCR was recovered from a human donor who had recovered from COVID-19. CDR3 coding DNA: TGTGCCAGCAGCGGGGACAGGGCTTCCTACGAGCAGTACTTC. This sequence encodes CASSGDRASYEQYF.